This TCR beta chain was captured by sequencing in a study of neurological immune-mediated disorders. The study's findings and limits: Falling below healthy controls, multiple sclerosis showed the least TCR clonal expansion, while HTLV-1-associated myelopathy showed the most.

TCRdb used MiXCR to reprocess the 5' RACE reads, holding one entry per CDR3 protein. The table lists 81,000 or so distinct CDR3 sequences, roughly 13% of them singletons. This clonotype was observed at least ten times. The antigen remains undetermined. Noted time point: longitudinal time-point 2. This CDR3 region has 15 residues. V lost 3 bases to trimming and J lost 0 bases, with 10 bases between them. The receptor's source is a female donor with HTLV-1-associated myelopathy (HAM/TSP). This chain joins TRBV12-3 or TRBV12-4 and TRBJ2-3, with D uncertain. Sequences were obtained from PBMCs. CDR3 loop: CASSFGFSSTDTQYF. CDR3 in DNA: TGTGCCAGCAGTTTTGGATTCTCTAGCACAGATACGCAGTATTTT.